The clone carrying this T cell receptor beta chain was observed a handful of times. The data were taken from a study of T cells after yellow fever vaccination. Overall study context: In the case of low-cell-number fractions, SMART-Seq v4 Ultra Low Input was used for preparation.

Each CDR3 protein is one row after TCRdb ran MiXCR on the 5' RACE reads. The repertoire holds 250,000 to 350,000 distinct CDR3 sequences, over 3.5% seen once, with roughly a fifth in the top ten. Trimming stripped 7 bases from V and 9 bases from J, with 10 bases between. Germline CDR1 and CDR2: MNHEY and SVGEGT. This CDR3 has 11 amino acids. The source was PBMCs, collected 15 days after the yellow fever booster vaccination. This chain connects TRBV6-2 or TRBV6-3 to TRBJ2-1; unclear D gene. The sequence came from a young man who received the YFV17D yellow fever vaccine. CDR3 sequence reads: CASTRQAEQFF. The CDR3 coding sequence is TGTGCCAGCACGAGGCAGGCTGAGCAGTTCTTC.